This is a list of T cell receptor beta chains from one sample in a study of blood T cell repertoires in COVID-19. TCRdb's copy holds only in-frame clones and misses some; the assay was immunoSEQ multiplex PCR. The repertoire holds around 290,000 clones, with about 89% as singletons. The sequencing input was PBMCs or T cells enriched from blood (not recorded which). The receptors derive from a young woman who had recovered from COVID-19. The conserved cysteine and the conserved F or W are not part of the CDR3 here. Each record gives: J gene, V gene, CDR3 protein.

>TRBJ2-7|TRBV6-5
ASSSPGGGSSYEQY
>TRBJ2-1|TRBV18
ASSPSGGGEQF
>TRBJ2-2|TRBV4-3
ASSQGRPPTGELF
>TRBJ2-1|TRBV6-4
ASKRTSGSHEQF
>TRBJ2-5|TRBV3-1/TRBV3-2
ASSRGLAGVGGKETQY
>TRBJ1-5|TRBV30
AWSWGGNQPQH
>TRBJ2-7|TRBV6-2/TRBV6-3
ASSYSLRLAGVPLSYEQY
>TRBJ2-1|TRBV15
ATSVGREGHEQF
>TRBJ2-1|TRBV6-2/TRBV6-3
ASSPHGTGTGGYNEQF
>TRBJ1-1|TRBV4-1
ASSQLTRVNTEAF
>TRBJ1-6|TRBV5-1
ASSSSQGPRSYNSPLH
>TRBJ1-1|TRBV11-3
ASSSAGGLPNTEAF
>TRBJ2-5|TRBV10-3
AISSDRARETQY
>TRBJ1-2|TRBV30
ASDRDNYGYT
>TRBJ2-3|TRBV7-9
ASSFYGGGTDTQY
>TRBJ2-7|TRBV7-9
ASSLSGSSYEQY
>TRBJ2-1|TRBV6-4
ASSVSGTGDEQF
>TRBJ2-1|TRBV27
ASSSGATRNEQF
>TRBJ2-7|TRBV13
ASSSGQLRGEQY
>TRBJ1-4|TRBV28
ASSFAANEKLF
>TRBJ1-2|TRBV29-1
SAGGDNYGYT
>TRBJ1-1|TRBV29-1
SVVGQLSTEAF
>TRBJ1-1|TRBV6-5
ASRRLDRAPSEAF
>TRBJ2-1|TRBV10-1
ASGQDQTNNEQF
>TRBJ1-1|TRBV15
ATSRDRVSGTEAF
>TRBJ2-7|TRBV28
ASRRGQGYEQY
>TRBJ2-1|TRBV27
ASRPGQGDYNEQF
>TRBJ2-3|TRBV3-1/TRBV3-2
ASSQVRMAGSTDTQY
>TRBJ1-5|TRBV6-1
ASSDSRNQPQH
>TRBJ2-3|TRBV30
AWRSTLSREFRTDTQY